Listed below are T cell receptor beta chains from one sample, sequenced in a study of blood T cell repertoires in COVID-19. Profiled with immunoSEQ multiplex PCR; TCRdb holds only in-frame clones, not every one. The sample carries tens of thousands of clones, around 80% recorded once. Sequencing was done on a sample of peripheral blood. The receptors shown here come from a human donor in a cohort sampled during active COVID-19. Both conserved end residues are part of each CDR3. D genes are given only for firm matches. The size of a clone is reported for some rows only, either as once, few or many, or as a class for expanded clones.

d_call	v_call	clone_size	j_call	cdr3_nt	cdr3_aa
.	TRBV6-5	.	TRBJ1-2	TGTGCCAGCCTTGGGGCTGCCGACTATGGCTACACCTTC	CASLGAADYGYTF
.	TRBV19	.	TRBJ2-1	TGTGCCAGTCGACTTATGAATGAGCAGTTCTTC	CASRLMNEQFF
.	TRBV11-1	.	TRBJ2-7	TGTGCCAGCAGGTGGGACTCCCGTCCCGAGTACGAGCAGTACTTC	CASRWDSRPEYEQYF
.	TRBV6-5	.	TRBJ1-2	TGTGCCAGCAGTTACTCGATGGGGGCGGGTAGCTATGGCTACACCTTC	CASSYSMGAGSYGYTF
TRBD1	TRBV7-6	.	TRBJ2-6	TGTGCCAGCAGCTTAAACAGGGGATCTTTTGGGGCCAACGTCCTGACTTTC	CASSLNRGSFGANVLTF
TRBD2	TRBV5-1	.	TRBJ2-3	TGCGCCAGCAGCTTTCAGCGGGAGGGAACAGATACGCAGTATTTT	CASSFQREGTDTQYF
.	TRBV10-1	.	TRBJ2-7	TGCGCCAGCAGTAGGGGGACGGTGGCCGTCGAGCAGTACTTC	CASSRGTVAVEQYF
.	TRBV29-1	.	TRBJ1-5	TGCAGCACCCAGGGGAATCAGCCCCAGCATTTT	CSTQGNQPQHF
.	TRBV12-5	.	TRBJ2-1	TGTGCTAGTGGTTCCCTTGACAATGAGCAGTTCTTC	CASGSLDNEQFF
TRBD1	TRBV5-6	.	TRBJ2-1	TGTGCCAGCAGCTTTGGGCAGGGGGTGGACAATGAGCAGTTCTTC	CASSFGQGVDNEQFF
TRBD1	TRBV9	.	TRBJ1-1	TGTGCCAGCAGCGTAGGGGACAGCATAAAAGCTTTCTTT	CASSVGDSIKAFF
.	TRBV21-1	few	TRBJ1-4	TGTGCCACCGGGGAGACAGGGCAAGAAAAACTGTTTTTT	CATGETGQEKLFF
TRBD1	TRBV12-3/TRBV12-4	.	TRBJ1-2	TGTGCCAGCAGAACCGACAGGGTCTATGGCTACACCTTC	CASRTDRVYGYTF
.	TRBV4-1	few	TRBJ1-6	TGCGCCAGCAGCCAGTGGGAGGGACCAGGGAGCTCCTATAATTCACCCCTCCACTTT	CASSQWEGPGSSYNSPLHF
.	TRBV6-5	.	TRBJ1-6	TGTGCCAGCTCCCCCGGGACACAGCTTTCGACCCTCCACTTT	CASSPGTQLSTLHF
.	TRBV7-3	.	TRBJ2-5	TGTGCCAGCAGCTTAACGGGAGCCCAAGAGACCCAGTACTTC	CASSLTGAQETQYF
.	TRBV6-6	once	TRBJ1-2	TGTGCCAGCAGTGGTACAGAGTATAACTATGGCTACACCTTC	CASSGTEYNYGYTF